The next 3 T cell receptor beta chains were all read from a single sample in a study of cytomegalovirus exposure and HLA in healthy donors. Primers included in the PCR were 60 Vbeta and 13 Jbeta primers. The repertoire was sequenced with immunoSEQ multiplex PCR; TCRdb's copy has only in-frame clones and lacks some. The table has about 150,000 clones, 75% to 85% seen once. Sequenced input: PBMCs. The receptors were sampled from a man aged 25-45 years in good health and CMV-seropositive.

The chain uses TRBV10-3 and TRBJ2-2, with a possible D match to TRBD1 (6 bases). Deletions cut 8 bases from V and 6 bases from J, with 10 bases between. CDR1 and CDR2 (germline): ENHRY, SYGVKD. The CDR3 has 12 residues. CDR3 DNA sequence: TGTGCCATCGGACAGCGTGCCGGGGAGCTGTTTTTT. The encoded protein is CAIGQRAGELFF.

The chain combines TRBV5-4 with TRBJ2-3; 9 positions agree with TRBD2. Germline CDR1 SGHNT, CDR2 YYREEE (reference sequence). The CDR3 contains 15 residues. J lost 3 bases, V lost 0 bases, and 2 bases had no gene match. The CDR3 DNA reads TGTGCCAGCAGCTTGGTTCTAGCGGGGACAGATACGCAGTATTTT. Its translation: CASSLVLAGTDTQYF.

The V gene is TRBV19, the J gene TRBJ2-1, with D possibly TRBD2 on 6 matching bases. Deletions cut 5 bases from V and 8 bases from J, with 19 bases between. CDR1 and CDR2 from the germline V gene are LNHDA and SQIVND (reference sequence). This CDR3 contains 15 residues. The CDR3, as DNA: TGTGCCAGTAGTCTCCCTGGGACTGTCCCGTATGAGCAGTTCTTC. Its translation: CASSLPGTVPYEQFF.